A single sample is the source of the 8 T cell receptor beta chains below, sequenced in a study of PD-1 blockade in mismatch repair-deficient tumors. Here immunoSEQ multiplex PCR was the method, and the copy in TCRdb shows in-frame clones only, minus some. The sample carries tens of thousands of clones, around 82% recorded once. Here the sequenced sample was peripheral blood, taken 4 weeks after starting pembrolizumab. The source of these receptors is an adult with mismatch repair-deficient cancer.

The CDR3 loop reads CASSSLALTGELFF. The CDR3 DNA follows: TGTGCCAGCAGCTCCTTAGCGCTAACCGGGGAGCTGTTTTTT. This chain joins TRBV5-4 and TRBJ2-2; D possibly corresponds to TRBD2 (5 bases). CDR1 SGHNT and CDR2 YYREEE come from the germline V gene (reference sequence). Between the trimmed V and J ends, which lost 3 bases and 5 bases, there was a span of 11 bases. The CDR3 runs 14 residues.

The chain joins TRBV5-5 to TRBJ2-7, with a tentative D call TRBD1 (6 bases). CDR3 length: 12 residues. Germline CDR1 is SGHKS and CDR2 is YYEKEE (reference sequence). V was clipped by 6 bases and J by 4 bases, with 11 bases between them. The CDR3 DNA follows: TGTGCCAGCACCAGAGACAGGTACGAGCAGTACTTC. It encodes CASTRDRYEQYF.

This clone has only one observation. The V gene is TRBV13, the J gene TRBJ2-2; the match to TRBD1 covers 8 bases. CDR1 is PRHDT, CDR2 FYEKMQ, per germline (reference sequence). The CDR3 has 15 amino acids. V lost 5 bases and J lost 6; bases outside the gene matches: 8. The DNA of the CDR3 is TGTGCCAGCAGCGTCTCAGGGGGCTGGCCCGGGGAGCTGTTTTTT. It is translated as CASSVSGGWPGELFF.

This rearrangement joins TRBV9 to TRBJ2-7; the D gene could be TRBD1 or TRBD2 (5 bases each). The CDR3 covers 15 residues. Deletions cut 0 bases from V and 2 bases from J, with 12 bases between. Germline assignment: CDR1 SGDLS and CDR2 YYNGEE. CDR3 residues: CASSVGGGGTYEQYF. DNA for the CDR3: TGTGCCAGCAGCGTAGGGGGTGGGGGTACCTACGAGCAGTACTTC.

In DNA, the CDR3 is TGTGCCAGCAGCACGACTCTTTTGGCAGAAGAGACCCAGTACTTC. The encoded protein is CASSTTLLAEETQYF. V usage is TRBV7-9 and J usage is TRBJ2-5; unclear D gene. This CDR3 is built from 15 residues. CDR1 and CDR2 (germline): SEHNR, FQNEAQ (reference sequence). V lost 5 bases to trimming and J lost 3 bases, with 16 bases between them.

This clone was detected a few times. The rearrangement links TRBV6-1 to TRBJ1-5, with a tentative D call TRBD1 (5 bases). The CDR3 sequence is 14 residues long. Per germline, CDR1 MNHNS and CDR2 SASEGT. V dropped 6 bases and J dropped 1 base, with 10 bases sitting between them. CDR3 region: CASRRQRSNQPQHF. Written as DNA, the CDR3 is TGTGCCAGCAGGAGACAGCGGAGCAATCAGCCCCAGCATTTT.

This chain links TRBV4-1 with TRBJ2-1; 7 positions match TRBD2. The CDR3 totals 16 residues. Germline V CDR1 and CDR2: MGHRA, YSYEKL. Trimming cost V 1 base and J 4 bases; bases outside gene matches: 7. CDR3 DNA: TGCGCCAGCAGCCAAGGTCCGGCTAGCGGATACAATGAGCAGTTCTTC. This codes for CASSQGPASGYNEQFF.

For the CDR3, the DNA is TGTGCCAGCAGTTACTCGACGGGGGGGAGAGCTTTCTTT. Translation gives CASSYSTGGRAFF. The chain couples TRBV6-5 to TRBJ1-1, with D perhaps TRBD1 (5 bases). CDR1 MNHEY and CDR2 SVGAGI come from the germline V gene. This CDR3 has 13 amino acids. Trimming removed 0 bases at V and 10 bases at J, with 12 bases between.